This section outlines one TCR beta chain sequence together with its context. Its specificity is unknown. The entry originates in a study of cytomegalovirus exposure and HLA in healthy donors. Use of 60 Vbeta and 13 Jbeta primers characterized the PCR. Profiling relied on immunoSEQ multiplex PCR, and the TCRdb table lists in-frame clones only, not all of them. The sample lists 250,000 to 350,000 clones; just over 85% were seen once. This CDR3 is built from 13 residues. V was shortened by 0 bases and J by 7 bases, with 9 bases between the two germline ends. The germline CDR1 and CDR2 sequences are SGHTA and FQGTGA. Study-wide points: As a later analysis showed, several of the most significant clusters appeared to be linked to common viral pathogens. A missense variant in DCLRE1C was later tied to TCR beta V- and J-gene trimming. In a later analysis, CMV-associated beta chains were mostly HLA-associated, it appeared. The sole available immune exposure information was CMV serostatus.

This chain connects TRBV7-3 to TRBJ1-1; no clear D gene. The source is a middle-aged man in good health and CMV-seropositive. The sample consisted of PBMCs. This chain's CDR3 is CASSLTGRDEAFF. The CDR3 bases are TGTGCCAGCAGCTTAACAGGGCGGGATGAAGCTTTCTTT.